One and the same sample provided the 23 T cell receptor beta chains below, sequenced in a study of T cells in Graves' hyperthyroidism and ophthalmopathy. Researchers took RNA transcripts and amplified the TCR beta CDR3 regions from them. Carried out on the TCR CDR3, a first-round RT-PCR used the HTBI primer set. Each CDR3 protein is one row after TCRdb ran MiXCR on the multiplex PCR reads. The sample lists 150,000 or so distinct CDR3 sequences, approximately 20% seen once, with 65% to 80% in the top ten. Sample: blood. These receptors were obtained from a woman between 45 and 60 years old with Graves' hyperthyroidism that later progressed to Graves' ophthalmopathy.

The genes are TRBV20-1 and TRBJ1-5; TRBD1 is a possible D gene (5 bases). V was pared by 6 bases and J by 1 base, with 13 bases between. The CDR3 has 14 residues. Germline values: CDR1 DFQATT, CDR2 SNEGSKA (reference sequence). CDR3 nucleotide sequence: TGCAGTGCCGCGGGGGGAGGGAGCAATCAGCCCCAGCATTTT. Amino acid sequence: CSAAGGGSNQPQHF.

In DNA, the CDR3 is TGTGCCAGCAACCTACTCAAACAGGGGATTAACTATGGCTACACCTTC. It encodes CASNLLKQGINYGYTF. The chain combines TRBV11-2 with TRBJ1-2; TRBD1 matches at 7 bases. J lost 1 base, V lost 7 bases, and 12 bases had no gene match. The germline V gene has CDR1 SGHAT and CDR2 FQNNGV. This CDR3 spans 16 amino acids.

This clonotype was detected only a few times. The chain links TRBV7-9 to TRBJ2-5, with 7 bases matching TRBD2. This CDR3 has 15 amino acids. From germline, CDR1 is SEHNR and CDR2 FQNEAQ (reference sequence). V lost 1 base, J lost 5 bases, and 7 bases stayed unmatched. CDR3 sequence reads: CASSLEAGETETQYF. The DNA for the CDR3 is TGTGCCAGCAGCTTAGAGGCGGGAGAGACGGAGACCCAGTACTTC.

This clonotype was detected ten times or more. The gene calls are TRBV20-1 and TRBJ1-2; D is ambiguous. V lost 4 bases and J 3 bases, leaving 9 bases between the germline ends. The germline gives CDR1 DFQATT, CDR2 SNEGSKA (reference sequence). CDR3 length: 12 amino acids. DNA of the CDR3: TGCAGTGCTACCGCGAACTACTATGGCTACACCTTC. Translating it yields CSATANYYGYTF.

The sample holds many counts of this clonotype. CDR3 nucleotides: TGCAGCCAGCGGGACGGCCCTTTGGGTGAAGCTTTCTTT. Translated: CSQRDGPLGEAFF. The chain recombines TRBV29-1 with TRBJ1-1; tentatively, D is TRBD1 (5 bases). With 8 bases removed from V and 7 bases from J, the gap between germline ends came to 20 bases. This CDR3 has 13 amino acids. Germline CDR1 SQVTM, CDR2 ANQGSEA.

The V gene is TRBV5-1, the J gene TRBJ2-7, with TRBD1 identical over 9 bases. This CDR3 has 15 amino acids. Losses at the gene ends were 4 bases for V and 6 bases for J; bases not matched to a gene: 11. CDR1 is SGHRS and CDR2 is YFSETQ in the germline V gene. DNA of the CDR3: TGCGCCAGCAGCCCCCGGGACAGGGTAGTAGGCGAGCAGTACTTC. Translated, it gives CASSPRDRVVGEQYF.

V and J are TRBV20-1 and TRBJ1-1; 7 bases align to TRBD1. J lost 7 bases, V lost 2 bases, and 4 bases had no gene match. This CDR3 is 12 amino acids long. Germline V gene sequence: CDR1 DFQATT, CDR2 SNEGSKA (reference sequence). This CDR3 reads CSARQGGSEAFF. Here the CDR3 DNA reads TGCAGTGCTAGACAGGGGGGGAGTGAAGCTTTCTTT.

In its sample, this clonotype was seen many times. For the CDR3, the DNA is TGTGCCAGCAGTGAAGTGGTAATGGGGTCTCAGCCCCAGCATTTT. Translating it yields CASSEVVMGSQPQHF. The chain recombines TRBV6-1 with TRBJ1-5; D gene unclear. The CDR3 spans 15 residues. V shed 1 base and J shed 6 bases, with 13 bases lying between them. Germline loops: CDR1 MNHNS, CDR2 SASEGT.

Concerning this clonotype: Given a much more abundant clone one base away, this may be a read error. V and J are TRBV20-1 and TRBJ2-7, with no clear D. Germline CDR1 DFQATT, CDR2 SNEGSKA (reference sequence). The CDR3 consists of 11 residues. CDR3 amino acids: CSARGIYGQYF. CDR3 sequence (DNA): TGCAGTGCTAGGGGAATCTACGGGCAGTACTTC.

The rearrangement joins TRBV6-5 to TRBJ1-4; D might be TRBD1 (6 bases). The CDR3 loop spans 15 amino acids. CDR1 and CDR2 from the germline V gene are MNHEY and SVGAGI. V was pared by 6 bases and J by 8 bases, with 19 bases between. As DNA, the CDR3 is TGTGCCAGCAGATCCCTCGGGGGGCCTCGAGAAAAACTGTTTTTT. This translates into CASRSLGGPREKLFF.

Only a few counts were recorded for this clonotype. The chain carries TRBV20-1 and TRBJ2-2; possibly TRBD1 for D (6 bases). Germline CDR1 reads DFQATT; CDR2 reads SNEGSKA (reference sequence). Trimming stripped 6 bases from V and 14 bases from J, with 25 bases between. CDR3 length equals 14 residues. CDR3 residues: CSAQLRGNNGGLFF. CDR3 nucleotides: TGCAGTGCCCAACTCAGGGGTAATAATGGGGGACTGTTTTTT.

This clonotype was counted many times. The chain is built from TRBV18 and TRBJ1-1, with 9 bases matching TRBD1. Germline V gene lookup returns CDR1 KGHSH and CDR2 LQKENI. CDR3 length: 14 residues. Trimming cost V 5 bases and J 5 bases; bases outside gene matches: 6. DNA for the CDR3: TGTGCCAGCTCATCGCGACAGGGGGGGACTGAAGCTTTCTTT. Its protein product is CASSSRQGGTEAFF.

The rearrangement joins TRBV28 to TRBJ2-7; no definite D call. Germline assignment: CDR1 MDHEN and CDR2 SYDVKM. There are 14 residues in the CDR3. With 1 base removed from V and 3 bases from J, the gap between germline ends came to 10 bases. CDR3 sequence reads: CASSLLRRGYEQYF. The CDR3 region has the DNA TGTGCCAGCAGTTTATTGAGGAGAGGCTACGAGCAGTACTTC.

This clonotype was counted at least ten times. V usage is TRBV20-1 and J usage is TRBJ2-7; D is undetermined. Trimming removed 1 base from V and 0 bases from J, with 4 bases in between. The length of the CDR3 is 12 residues. The germline V gene encodes CDR1 DFQATT and CDR2 SNEGSKA (reference sequence). The CDR3 reads CSARGNSYEQYF. As DNA, the CDR3 is TGCAGTGCTAGAGGGAACTCCTACGAGCAGTACTTC.

This clonotype was recorded at least ten times. This CDR3 reads CASSYSILAGDTGELFF. Here the CDR3 DNA reads TGTGCCAGCAGTTACTCGATTTTAGCGGGAGACACCGGGGAGCTGTTTTTT. The chain combines TRBV6-5 with TRBJ2-2; TRBD2 matches 9 bases. V lost 0 bases, J lost 3 bases, and 5 bases stayed unmatched. CDR1 MNHEY and CDR2 SVGAGI come from the germline V gene. This CDR3 has 17 residues.

This chain links TRBV3-1 with TRBJ2-5; D possibly matches TRBD1 or TRBD2 (5 bases each). The CDR3 runs to 15 residues. The germline V gene has CDR1 LGHDT and CDR2 YNNKEL (reference sequence). Deletions cut 6 bases from V and 4 bases from J, with 18 bases between. CDR3 sequence reads: CASSLSGHTSETQYF. CDR3 DNA sequence: TGTGCCAGCAGTTTAAGCGGACATACCTCAGAGACCCAGTACTTC.

This chain joins TRBV4-1 and TRBJ2-1; TRBD2 aligns across 13 bases. The CDR3 sequence is 16 residues long. Per the germline V gene, CDR1 is MGHRA and CDR2 is YSYEKL. Trimming cost V 3 bases and J 10 bases; bases outside gene matches: 9. The CDR3 nucleotides read TGCGCCAGCAGCCATCCGGGACTAGCGGGGCGTGTGGAGCAGTTCTTC. It yields the protein CASSHPGLAGRVEQFF.

This clonotype was counted many times. This chain connects TRBV6-1 to TRBJ1-2, with 8 bases lining up with TRBD1. There are 14 residues in the CDR3. The junction had 6 bases not matched to a gene; V was cut back by 5 bases and J by 4 bases. The germline CDR1 and CDR2 sequences are MNHNS and SASEGT. Written as DNA, the CDR3 is TGTGCCAGCAGTCAAGACAGGGGACCCTATGGCTACACCTTC. Amino acids: CASSQDRGPYGYTF.

The V gene is TRBV20-1, the J gene TRBJ1-1; 7 bases agree with TRBD1. V was clipped by 3 bases and J by 4 bases; unmatched bases: 11. The CDR3 covers 15 residues. The germline CDR1 and CDR2 sequences are DFQATT and SNEGSKA (reference sequence). The CDR3 DNA reads TGCAGTGCTAGGGGCGAGACAGGGTTGGGCACTGAAGCTTTCTTT. It encodes CSARGETGLGTEAFF.

This chain links TRBV19 with TRBJ2-7; 8 positions match TRBD2. The CDR3 covers 15 residues. The germline CDR1 and CDR2 sequences are LNHDA and SQIVND (reference sequence). J lost 2 bases, V lost 5 bases, and 8 bases had no gene match. The CDR3: CASSSSTSAPYEQYF. Here the CDR3 DNA reads TGTGCCAGTAGTTCCTCGACTAGCGCGCCCTACGAGCAGTACTTC.

Many counts were recorded for this clonotype. This chain connects TRBV3-1 to TRBJ2-4, with D hard to call. This CDR3 spans 11 amino acids. CDR1 is LGHDT and CDR2 is YNNKEL in the germline V gene (reference sequence). V lost 1 base and J 8 bases, leaving 3 bases between the germline ends. Written as DNA, the CDR3 is TGTGCCAGCAGCCAAGGAGACATTCAGTACTTC. Its translation: CASSQGDIQYF.

Comments on this clonotype: A much larger clone lies a single base off, so this may be a read error. The genes are TRBV15 and TRBJ2-7; TRBD2 is a possible D gene (5 bases). The ends were cut back, 6 bases at V and 2 bases at J, with 20 bases in the middle. CDR3 length equals 16 residues. The germline gives CDR1 LNHNV, CDR2 YYDKDF (reference sequence). CDR3 loop: CATRSFAGSSTYEQYF. CDR3 coding DNA: TGTGCCACCAGGAGCTTCGCGGGTTCGAGTACCTACGAGCAGTACTTC.

The table lists this clonotype with a few counts. The chain couples TRBV2 to TRBJ1-5; 8 positions match TRBD1. Unmatched junction bases numbered 7, after V lost 6 bases and J lost 6 bases. The CDR3 sequence is 14 residues long. Germline CDR1 SNHLY, CDR2 FYNNEI. CDR3 sequence reads: CASRRGQGSQPQHF. The CDR3 DNA sequence: TGTGCCAGCAGACGCGGACAGGGAAGTCAGCCCCAGCATTTT.